These 17 T cell receptor beta chains came from one sample sequenced in a study of blood T cell repertoires in COVID-19. The data were produced by immunoSEQ multiplex PCR, yet TCRdb's version contains in-frame clones alone and is incomplete. The sample gives roughly 18,000 clones, roughly 89% of which show up once; about 7.4% is in the top ten. The sequenced sample was peripheral blood. Receptors were obtained from an older woman with active COVID-19.

This chain uses TRBV24-1 with TRBJ2-2, with a weak D call TRBD1 (6 bases). CDR1 is KGHDR, CDR2 SFDVKD, per germline. V dropped 0 bases and J dropped 5 bases, with 6 bases sitting between them. The CDR3 has 14 amino acids. CDR3 in DNA: TGTGCCACCAGTGATTTGAGGGGGACCGGGGAGCTGTTTTTT. It specifies CATSDLRGTGELFF.

This clone was observed once. The chain joins TRBV7-9 to TRBJ2-2; D is undetermined. V was cut by 3 bases and J by 4 bases, with 9 bases left in between. The CDR3 totals 14 residues. The germline gives CDR1 SEHNR, CDR2 FQNEAQ (reference sequence). In DNA form, the CDR3 reads TGTGCCAGCAGCTTTCAGATATTCACCGGGGAGCTGTTTTTT. Protein product: CASSFQIFTGELFF.

This rearrangement joins TRBV9 to TRBJ2-2; 7 nucleotides line up with TRBD2. Germline lookup yields CDR1 SGDLS and CDR2 YYNGEE. The CDR3 totals 15 residues. The J segment lost 9 bases and the V segment lost 4 bases, leaving 12 bases of the junction unmatched. In nucleotides, the CDR3 is TGTGCCAGCAGCCCGGGACTACCAACTAGTAGGGAGCTGTTTTTT. It encodes CASSPGLPTSRELFF.

J is TRBJ2-3 and V is TRBV2; 8 bases agree with TRBD1. This CDR3 contains 14 residues. Germline CDR1 and CDR2: SNHLY and FYNNEI. Losses at the gene ends were 6 bases for V and 5 bases for J; bases not matched to a gene: 7. The CDR3 nucleotides read TGTGCCAGCAGCCCGACAGGGGTAGAAGATACGCAGTATTTT. Translation gives CASSPTGVEDTQYF.

The chain links TRBV2 to TRBJ1-2; 8 bases align to TRBD1. The CDR3 extends over 12 amino acids. The V and J ends lost 11 bases and 5 bases, in that order; junction bases with no gene match: 7. Germline CDR1 reads SNHLY; CDR2 reads FYNNEI. The CDR3 loop is CAASGTGYGYTF. CDR3 coding DNA: TGTGCCGCCTCCGGGACAGGATATGGCTACACCTTC.

This clone appeared a single time. This rearrangement joins TRBV2 to TRBJ1-4; D unresolved. From germline, CDR1 is SNHLY and CDR2 FYNNEI. CDR3 length: 13 amino acids. V was cut by 5 bases and J by 8 bases, with 12 bases left in between. The chain's CDR3 is CASSRIPGEKLFF. In DNA, the CDR3 is TGTGCCAGCAGTCGAATACCGGGAGAAAAACTGTTTTTT.

This rearrangement joins TRBV5-1 to TRBJ2-6; no firm D call. The germline V and J ends were trimmed by 0 bases and 1 base, with 14 bases remaining between them. This CDR3 contains 18 residues. The germline CDR1 and CDR2 sequences are SGHRS and YFSETQ. DNA of the CDR3: TGCGCCAGCAGCTTGGGTCTGCGAACCGAGTCTGGGGCCAACGTCCTGACTTTC. This translates into CASSLGLRTESGANVLTF.

The V and J genes are TRBV7-6 and TRBJ2-5, with TRBD1 matching over 9 bases. Trimming at V came to 0 bases and at J to 2 bases, leaving 1 base not matched to a gene. This CDR3 spans 15 amino acids. CDR1 and CDR2 from the germline V gene are SGHVS and FNYEAQ. The CDR3 region has the DNA TGTGCCAGCAGCTTAGCGGGGACAGGGCAAGAGACCCAGTACTTC. It yields the protein CASSLAGTGQETQYF.

The rearrangement links TRBV9 to TRBJ2-3, with TRBD2 matching 12 bases. Germline values: CDR1 SGDLS, CDR2 YYNGEE. CDR3 size: 18 residues. J gave up 2 bases and V 3 bases, and 10 bases lay outside the gene matches. CDR3 DNA: TGTGCCAGCAGCGGACAATCAGGACTAGCGGGGTCCACAGATACGCAGTATTTT. Encoded protein: CASSGQSGLAGSTDTQYF.

The rearrangement uses TRBV5-1 and TRBJ1-1; 7 bases fit TRBD1. Unmatched junction bases numbered 9, after V lost 1 base and J lost 6 bases. The germline CDR1 and CDR2 sequences are SGHRS and YFSETQ. The CDR3 loop spans 15 amino acids. CDR3 DNA: TGCGCCAGCAGCTTGTACAGGGGTGGTAATCCTGAAGCTTTCTTT. Amino acids: CASSLYRGGNPEAFF.

The chain links TRBV12-3 or TRBV12-4 to TRBJ1-1, with 10 bases that match TRBD1. The CDR3 sequence is 13 residues long. The junction had 1 base not matched to a gene; V was cut back by 5 bases and J by 4 bases. Here the CDR3 reads CASSDRGLTEAFF. The CDR3 nucleotides read TGTGCCAGCAGTGACAGGGGGCTCACTGAAGCTTTCTTT.

The V call is TRBV10-2, the J call TRBJ2-2, with D possibly being TRBD1 (5 bases). Germline CDR1 is WSHSY and CDR2 is SAAADI. V was cut by 6 bases and J by 1 base, with 21 bases left in between. There are 18 residues in the CDR3. CDR3 region: CASRTPRLGRVNTGELFF. The CDR3, as DNA: TGCGCCAGCAGGACCCCCCGATTGGGCAGGGTGAACACCGGGGAGCTGTTTTTT.

This chain links TRBV4-1 with TRBJ2-7, with TRBD1 matching over 9 bases. The CDR3 is made up of 15 amino acids. The V gene's germline CDR1 is MGHRA and CDR2 YSYEKL. V gave up 7 bases and J gave up 2 bases; unmatched junction bases: 9. The CDR3 spells CASTSEGQGTYEQYF. CDR3 DNA: TGCGCCAGCACCTCCGAGGGACAGGGCACCTACGAGCAGTACTTC.

The V and J genes are TRBV9 and TRBJ1-4; no firm D call. The V gene's germline CDR1 is SGDLS and CDR2 YYNGEE. The V gene lost 3 bases and the J gene lost 4 bases, with 10 bases spanning the gap. The CDR3 covers 14 residues. As DNA, the CDR3 is TGTGCCAGCAGCGCAACTTATGGTAATGAAAAACTGTTTTTT. Amino acids: CASSATYGNEKLFF.

The chain is built from TRBV5-1 and TRBJ1-2; no clear D. V was pared by 0 bases and J by 0 bases, with 6 bases between. Germline CDR1 is SGHRS and CDR2 is YFSETQ. This CDR3 is built from 14 residues. The CDR3 DNA follows: TGCGCCAGCAGCTTGGACGGTTCTAACTATGGCTACACCTTC. This sequence encodes CASSLDGSNYGYTF.

The chain combines TRBV18 with TRBJ2-1, with 8 bases that match TRBD1. Germline trimming cut 4 bases from V and 0 bases from J; bases unmatched to any gene: 8. This CDR3 has 17 amino acids. CDR1 is KGHSH and CDR2 is LQKENI in the germline V gene. Here the CDR3 DNA reads TGTGCCAGCTCACGGCCCCAGGGGGCTGGCTCCTACAATGAGCAGTTCTTC. Translated: CASSRPQGAGSYNEQFF.

The V gene is TRBV5-1, the J gene TRBJ2-7; TRBD1 aligns across 8 bases. The CDR3 sequence is 16 residues long. CDR1 is SGHRS and CDR2 is YFSETQ in the germline V gene. The trim removed 5 bases at V and 0 bases at J, leaving 10 bases unmatched. In nucleotides, the CDR3 is TGCGCCAGCAGTCCGAGGGGACAGGCGAGCTCCTACGAGCAGTACTTC. Translated, it gives CASSPRGQASSYEQYF.